The 14 T cell receptor beta chains below were found in one sample sequenced in a study of T-cell reconstitution after alpha-beta-depleted transplantation in children. It was with unique molecular identifiers that the TCRbeta library was prepared. TCRdb fed the PCR reads into MiXCR, producing one record per CDR3 protein. The sample yields around 130,000 distinct CDR3 sequences, 8% to 10% seen once. Here the sequenced sample was PBMCs, mostly from graft donor cells, taken 180 days after TCRalphabeta/CD19-depleted stem cell transplant. The receptors stem from a girl under two years old who had a stem cell transplant for combined immunodeficiency, so the T cells may come from the graft donor.

This clonotype was recorded at least ten times. CDR3 amino acids: CSVEGQETQYF. CDR3 coding DNA: TGCAGCGTTGAAGGGCAAGAGACCCAGTACTTC. The chain couples TRBV29-1 to TRBJ2-5; the D is unclear. CDR1 is SQVTM, CDR2 ANQGSEA, per germline. The CDR3 extends over 11 amino acids. V dropped 1 base and J dropped 2 bases, with 2 bases sitting between them.

This sequence joins TRBV5-6 and TRBJ2-5; a possible D gene is TRBD1 (6 bases). V lost 2 bases to trimming and J lost 1 base, with 12 bases between them. Per germline, CDR1 SGHDT and CDR2 YYEEEE. The CDR3 consists of 15 residues. The CDR3 DNA reads as TGTGCCAGCAGCTTTGGGTCAGGGGTCCAAGAGACCCAGTACTTC. Amino acids: CASSFGSGVQETQYF. The full variable domain, in which reference TRBV5-6 and TRBJ2-5 provide the parts outside the CDR3, is DAGVTQSPTHLIKTRGQQVTLRCSPKSGHDTVSWYQQALGQGPQFIFQYYEEEERQRGNFPDRFSGHQFPNYSSELNVNALLLGDSALYLCASSFGSGVQETQYFGPGTRLLVL.

This clonotype has only a few counts. This chain uses TRBV5-6 with TRBJ2-1; D not certain. The CDR3 spans 17 residues. The V gene's germline CDR1 is SGHDT and CDR2 YYEEEE. V was cut by 1 base and J by 5 bases, with 19 bases left in between. For the CDR3, the DNA is TGTGCCAGCAGCTTGTCATTCGCTTACCTATGGAACAATGAGCAGTTCTTC. This sequence encodes CASSLSFAYLWNNEQFF.

The rearrangement links TRBV4-3 to TRBJ2-2; 9 bases map to TRBD1. Germline V gives CDR1 LGHNA, CDR2 YSLEER. The CDR3 is made up of 15 amino acids. Trimming cost V 1 base and J 7 bases; bases outside gene matches: 4. The chain's CDR3 is CASSQGTGAFGELFF. The CDR3 DNA reads TGCGCCAGCAGCCAAGGGACAGGGGCGTTCGGGGAGCTGTTTTTT.

The J gene is TRBJ1-2, the V gene TRBV4-3, with D maybe TRBD1 (5 bases). Germline assignment: CDR1 LGHNA and CDR2 YSLEER. The CDR3 is made up of 14 amino acids. V was clipped by 0 bases and J by 4 bases, with 9 bases between them. This CDR3 is CASSQDWTIYGYTF. The CDR3 bases are TGCGCCAGCAGCCAAGATTGGACAATCTATGGCTACACCTTC.

In this sample, this clonotype turned up a few times. The chain recombines TRBV7-2 with TRBJ1-2, with D uncertain. Deletions cut 1 base from V and 4 bases from J, with 10 bases between. This CDR3 comprises 14 residues. In germline, CDR1 is SGHTA, CDR2 FQGNSA. CDR3 protein: CASSLVPVGYGYTF. The CDR3 coding sequence is TGTGCCAGCAGCTTAGTTCCGGTCGGCTATGGCTACACCTTC. The complete variable domain, with remaining parts taken from reference TRBV7-2 and TRBJ1-2, reads GAGVSQSPSNKVTEKGKDVELRCDPISGHTALYWYRQSLGQGLEFLIYFQGNSAPDKSGLPSDRFSAERTGGSVSTLTIQRTQQEDSAVYLCASSLVPVGYGYTFGSGTRLTVV.

This clonotype has only a few counts. The chain has TRBV3-1 and TRBJ2-7; 7 bases are shared with TRBD1. Trimming removed 4 bases from V and 10 bases from J; junction bases left unmatched: 4. The CDR3 covers 11 residues. The V gene's germline CDR1 is LGHDT and CDR2 YNNKEL (reference sequence). The DNA of the CDR3 is TGTGCCAGCAGCCGACAGGGTGTTCAGTACTTC. Translating it yields CASSRQGVQYF.

The chain combines TRBV5-1 with TRBJ2-1; 9 bases are shared with TRBD1. The CDR3 length is 14 residues. CDR1 is SGHRS, CDR2 YFSETQ, per germline. V was clipped by 7 bases and J by 8 bases; unmatched bases: 10. This CDR3 reads CASSRDRALDEQFF. CDR3 nucleotide sequence: TGCGCCAGCTCCCGGGACAGGGCCCTTGATGAGCAGTTCTTC.

The chain uses TRBV6-5 and TRBJ2-3, with D perhaps matching TRBD2 (5 bases). The CDR3 has 11 amino acids. V was cut by 5 bases and J by 5 bases, with 5 bases left in between. CDR1 is MNHEY, CDR2 SVGAGI, per germline. CDR3 DNA sequence: TGTGCCAGCAGTGGACTAGATACGCAGTATTTT. Translated, it gives CASSGLDTQYF.

This clonotype was counted ten times or more. The chain is built from TRBV12-3 or TRBV12-4 and TRBJ2-2; D remains unclear. Trimming pared 5 bases from V and 10 bases from J, leaving 8 bases between. This CDR3 comprises 11 residues. The CDR3 region has the DNA TGTGCCAGCAGTCTGGTGGAGGAGCTGTTTTTT. Protein: CASSLVEELFF.

This clonotype was found a few times. J is TRBJ2-4 and V is TRBV12-3 or TRBV12-4; 8 bases fit TRBD1. The length of the CDR3 is 16 residues. V lost 5 bases and J lost 6; bases outside the gene matches: 12. CDR3 nucleotides: TGTGCCAGCAGTCCCGGACAGGGACGGGCAGCAAACATTCAGTACTTC. This encodes CASSPGQGRAANIQYF.

The V and J genes are TRBV7-3 and TRBJ2-3, with D hard to call. CDR1 and CDR2 from the germline V gene are SGHTA and FQGTGA. The CDR3 is 15 residues long. Trimming left V 5 bases short and J 2 bases short, with 14 bases between. The CDR3 DNA follows: TGTGCCAGCAGCCCAGTAGGCGGATTCACAGATACGCAGTATTTT. The encoded protein is CASSPVGGFTDTQYF.

The chain has TRBV20-1 and TRBJ2-5, with 9 bases that match TRBD2. Per germline, CDR1 DFQATT and CDR2 SNEGSKA (reference sequence). After removal of 1 base from V and 1 base from J, the junction contained 7 bases not matched to a gene. The CDR3 contains 16 residues. The chain's CDR3 is CSARALAGESQETQYF. Written as DNA, the CDR3 is TGCAGTGCTAGAGCTTTAGCGGGAGAGAGCCAAGAGACCCAGTACTTC.

The V and J genes are TRBV15 and TRBJ2-5; tentatively, D is TRBD2 (6 bases). CDR1 is LNHNV and CDR2 is YYDKDF in the germline V gene (reference sequence). This CDR3 has 16 residues. Trimming left V 1 base short and J 0 bases short, with 12 bases between. CDR3 region: CATSRVRRAYQETQYF. The CDR3 DNA is TGTGCCACCAGCAGAGTAAGGAGGGCCTACCAAGAGACCCAGTACTTC.